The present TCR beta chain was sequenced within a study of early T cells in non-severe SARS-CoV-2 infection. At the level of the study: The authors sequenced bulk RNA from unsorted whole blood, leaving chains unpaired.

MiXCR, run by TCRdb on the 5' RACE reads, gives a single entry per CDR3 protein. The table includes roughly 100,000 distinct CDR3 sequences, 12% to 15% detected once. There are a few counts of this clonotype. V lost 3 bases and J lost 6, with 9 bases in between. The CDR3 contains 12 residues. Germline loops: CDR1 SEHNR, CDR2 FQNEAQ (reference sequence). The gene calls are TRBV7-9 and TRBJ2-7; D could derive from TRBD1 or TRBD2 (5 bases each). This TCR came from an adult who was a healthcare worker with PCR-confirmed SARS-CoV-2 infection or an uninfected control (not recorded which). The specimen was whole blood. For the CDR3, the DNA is TGTGCCAGCAGCTTCGGGGCGGGCGAGCAGTACTTC. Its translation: CASSFGAGEQYF.